A single sample gave rise to the 6 T cell receptor beta chains below, sequenced in a study of cytomegalovirus exposure and HLA in healthy donors. Sequencing was performed with immunoSEQ multiplex PCR; in TCRdb, only in-frame clones are kept and a portion is missing. The repertoire has over 200,000 clones, around 90% of them found once; the top ten carry roughly 3%. Source material: PBMCs. Receptor source: a woman aged 18-29 years in good health and CMV-seronegative.

The rearrangement links TRBV29-1 to TRBJ2-1; D unresolved. This CDR3 region has 14 residues. Germline assignment: CDR1 SQVTM and CDR2 ANQGSEA. V was clipped by 3 bases and J by 1 base, with 10 bases between them. Written as DNA, the CDR3 is TGCAGCGTTGAGCTTAGTCGATCCTACAATGAGCAGTTCTTC. Its protein product is CSVELSRSYNEQFF.

The chain combines TRBV6-1 with TRBJ2-1, with 12 positions matching TRBD1. The CDR3 runs to 15 residues. Germline V gene sequence: CDR1 MNHNS, CDR2 SASEGT. The V and J ends lost 7 bases and 8 bases, in that order; junction bases with no gene match: 9. CDR3 region: CASTYGTGGFDEQFF. CDR3 nucleotide sequence: TGTGCCAGCACCTATGGGACAGGGGGCTTCGATGAGCAGTTCTTC.

This clone was observed a handful of times. This chain uses TRBV7-9 with TRBJ2-2, with no clear D. V lost 4 bases, J lost 6 bases, and 6 bases lay in between. Germline V lookup: CDR1 SEHNR, CDR2 FQNEAQ (reference sequence). CDR3 length: 12 residues. The chain's CDR3 is CASSSQAGELFF. The CDR3 coding sequence is TGTGCCAGCAGCTCCCAGGCCGGGGAGCTGTTTTTT.

The chain links TRBV28 to TRBJ1-1; possible D gene TRBD1, 5 bases. V shed 2 bases and J shed 2 bases, with 12 bases lying between them. The CDR3 sequence is 15 residues long. CDR1 MDHEN and CDR2 SYDVKM come from the germline V gene. The CDR3 protein is CASSLQGWGNTEAFF. The DNA of the CDR3 is TGTGCCAGCAGTTTACAGGGTTGGGGAAACACTGAAGCTTTCTTT.

The chain couples TRBV7-6 to TRBJ2-1, with 10 bases lining up with TRBD1. The germline CDR1 and CDR2 sequences are SGHVS and FNYEAQ. The CDR3 loop spans 15 amino acids. Trimming at V came to 5 bases and at J to 8 bases, leaving 9 bases not matched to a gene. The CDR3: CASSHAGTGAYEQFF. The CDR3 DNA follows: TGTGCCAGCAGCCATGCCGGGACAGGGGCCTATGAGCAGTTCTTC. Full variable domain (rest looked up from reference TRBV7-6 and TRBJ2-1): GAGVSQSPRYKVTKRGQDVALRCDPISGHVSLYWYRQALGQGPEFLTYFNYEAQQDKSGLPNDRFSAERPEGSISTLTIQRTEQRDSAMYRCASSHAGTGAYEQFFGPGTRLTVL.

V gene TRBV13 combines with J gene TRBJ2-5; 8 bases line up with TRBD2. The germline gives CDR1 PRHDT, CDR2 FYEKMQ (reference sequence). The junction had 9 bases not matched to a gene; V was cut back by 4 bases and J by 5 bases. CDR3 length: 15 amino acids. CDR3 DNA: TGTGCCAGCAGCTCCTCCGGGGGGGGGCACGAGACCCAGTACTTC. Protein product: CASSSSGGGHETQYF.